The 21 T cell receptor beta chains below all came from one sample that was sequenced in a study of T cells in tumors after PD-1 blockade. TCRdb's table, derived via immunoSEQ multiplex PCR, lists solely in-frame clones and lacks some. Altogether about 24,000 clones are present, roughly 82% being singletons, with the ten largest covering 10% to 15%. Sample: PBMCs, taken after anti-PD-1 treatment. Source of these receptors: a human donor with basal cell carcinoma.

V is TRBV7-3 and J is TRBJ2-5; D not resolved. V lost 0 bases, J lost 2 bases, and 7 bases lay in between. The CDR3 contains 14 residues. Germline V gives CDR1 SGHTA, CDR2 FQGTGA. CDR3 sequence: CASSLTGRQETQYF. The CDR3 DNA reads as TGTGCCAGCAGCTTAACAGGACGACAAGAGACCCAGTACTTC.

V gene TRBV2 combines with J gene TRBJ1-5; TRBD1 aligns across 8 bases. This CDR3 comprises 14 residues. V shed 6 bases, J shed 2 bases, and the junction held 3 bases outside the gene matches. Per germline, CDR1 SNHLY and CDR2 FYNNEI. CDR3 in DNA: TGTGCCAGCAGCAAGACAGGGGGCAATCAGCCCCAGCATTTT. Amino acids: CASSKTGGNQPQHF.

The rearrangement links TRBV19 to TRBJ2-1; weak D call: TRBD1 (6 bases). Germline V lookup: CDR1 LNHDA, CDR2 SQIVND (reference sequence). Trimming took off 4 bases at V and 0 bases at J, with 10 bases between the two ends. This CDR3 has 15 amino acids. The CDR3 bases are TGTGCCAGTAGTACCGACAGGAGCTCCTACAATGAGCAGTTCTTC. Amino acid sequence: CASSTDRSSYNEQFF.

The V and J genes are TRBV4-1 and TRBJ2-5; D tentatively reads TRBD1 or TRBD2 (6 bases each). This CDR3 has 14 residues. Deletions cut 4 bases from V and 5 bases from J, with 14 bases between. CDR1 is MGHRA and CDR2 is YSYEKL in the germline V gene. In DNA form, the CDR3 reads TGCGCCAGCAGCCTCCTGGGGGGCGGTGAGACCCAGTACTTC. This gives the protein CASSLLGGGETQYF.

The rearrangement joins TRBV9 to TRBJ1-1; 10 nucleotides line up with TRBD1. Trimming took 3 bases from V and 1 from J; bases not matched to a gene: 3. The CDR3 has 15 residues. In germline, CDR1 is SGDLS, CDR2 YYNGEE. The CDR3 here is CASSERQGANTEAFF. In nucleotides, the CDR3 is TGTGCCAGCAGCGAACGACAGGGGGCGAACACTGAAGCTTTCTTT.

The rearrangement joins TRBV6-1 to TRBJ1-1; D call uncertain. This CDR3 is 15 amino acids long. In germline, CDR1 is MNHNS, CDR2 SASEGT. Trimming pared 0 bases from V and 2 bases from J, leaving 10 bases between. In DNA form, the CDR3 reads TGTGCCAGCAGTGAAGCCCGAAGAAGCAACACTGAAGCTTTCTTT. It specifies CASSEARRSNTEAFF.

This clone has more than one count but fewer than ten. The chain uses TRBV5-1 and TRBJ2-7, with unresolved D. The V end lost 0 bases, the J end lost 2 bases, and 9 bases lay between the germline ends. This CDR3 spans 14 amino acids. Germline lookup yields CDR1 SGHRS and CDR2 YFSETQ. Here the CDR3 reads CASSLAPQPYEQYF. For the CDR3, the DNA is TGCGCCAGCAGCTTGGCCCCACAGCCCTACGAGCAGTACTTC.

The rearrangement uses TRBV6-5 and TRBJ2-7, with 8 nucleotides matching TRBD2. J gave up 2 bases and V 6 bases, and 3 bases lay outside the gene matches. Per germline, CDR1 MNHEY and CDR2 SVGAGI. The CDR3 consists of 13 residues. CDR3 bases: TGTGCCAGCAGGGACGGGAGGGCCTACGAGCAGTACTTC. Translated: CASRDGRAYEQYF.

The rearrangement links TRBV18 to TRBJ2-7; no definite D call. The V gene's germline CDR1 is KGHSH and CDR2 LQKENI. CDR3 length: 14 residues. V lost 0 bases and J 2 bases, leaving 8 bases between the germline ends. Here the CDR3 DNA reads TGTGCCAGCTCACCACCAAGGAGTCCCTACGAGCAGTACTTC. Protein product: CASSPPRSPYEQYF.

The rearrangement links TRBV6-5 to TRBJ2-7, with TRBD2 matching 11 bases. In germline, CDR1 is MNHEY, CDR2 SVGAGI. This CDR3 is built from 13 residues. After removal of 6 bases from V and 5 bases from J, the junction contained 3 bases not matched to a gene. Here the CDR3 DNA reads TGTGCCAGCAGCTGGACTAGCGGGCACGAGCAGTACTTC. It is translated as CASSWTSGHEQYF.

CDR3 region: CAIRRDGNYGYTF. The CDR3 nucleotides read TGTGCCATTAGGAGGGACGGCAACTATGGCTACACCTTC. This rearrangement joins TRBV6-5 to TRBJ1-2; TRBD1 might be the D (5 bases). Germline V gene sequence: CDR1 MNHEY, CDR2 SVGAGI. Trimming took 10 bases from V and 2 from J, leaving 14 bases between them. The CDR3 consists of 13 residues.

The V gene is TRBV20-1, the J gene TRBJ2-1; tentative D call: TRBD2 (7 bases). Germline V gene sequence: CDR1 DFQATT, CDR2 SNEGSKA (reference sequence). Trimming took off 3 bases at V and 0 bases at J, with 12 bases between the two ends. The CDR3 sequence is 15 residues long. CDR3 coding DNA: TGCAGTGCTAGTCGCGGGGGCCCCTCCTACAATGAGCAGTTCTTC. It encodes CSASRGGPSYNEQFF.

This chain links TRBV5-6 with TRBJ1-6; 8 bases are shared with TRBD1. With 6 bases clipped from V and 10 bases from J, the junction kept 6 bases outside the gene matches. CDR3 length: 13 residues. Per germline, CDR1 SGHDT and CDR2 YYEEEE. CDR3 loop: CASIRTGNSPLHF. The CDR3 nucleotides read TGTGCCAGCATCAGGACAGGGAACTCACCCCTCCACTTT.

The chain's CDR3 is CAWKTGHNSYEQYF. In nucleotides, the CDR3 is TGTGCCTGGAAAACGGGACACAATTCCTACGAGCAGTACTTC. This sequence joins TRBV30 and TRBJ2-7; a possible D gene is TRBD1 (6 bases). Germline loops: CDR1 GTSNPN, CDR2 SVGIG (reference sequence). This CDR3 has 14 amino acids. Trimming took off 4 bases at V and 1 base at J, with 14 bases between the two ends.

The chain links TRBV5-1 to TRBJ2-1; 7 bases fit TRBD1. The CDR3 is 16 amino acids. Looked up from germline, CDR1 is SGHRS and CDR2 is YFSETQ. After removal of 4 bases from V and 8 bases from J, the junction contained 15 bases not matched to a gene. This CDR3 reads CASSPAGEQGIDEQFF. In nucleotides, the CDR3 is TGCGCCAGCAGCCCGGCCGGGGAACAGGGGATCGATGAGCAGTTCTTC.

V gene TRBV27 combines with J gene TRBJ2-1; D remains unclear. CDR3 length: 13 amino acids. Germline loops: CDR1 MNHEY, CDR2 SMNVEV (reference sequence). V lost 3 bases and J 3 bases, leaving 6 bases between the germline ends. The CDR3: CASSFSSYNEQFF. CDR3 nucleotides: TGTGCCAGCAGTTTTAGCAGCTACAATGAGCAGTTCTTC.

The chain carries TRBV3-1 (or the pseudogene TRBV3-2) and TRBJ2-7; D may match TRBD1 or TRBD2 (7 bases each). The CDR3 is made up of 14 amino acids. Germline-derived CDR1 and CDR2 are LGHDT and YNNKEL (reference sequence). V was shortened by 5 bases and J by 2 bases, with 13 bases between the two germline ends. The CDR3 here is CASSERDRTYEQYF. For the CDR3, the DNA is TGTGCCAGCAGCGAGCGGGACAGAACCTACGAGCAGTACTTC.

This chain connects TRBV30 to TRBJ1-1; TRBD1 is a possible D gene (6 bases). CDR1 is GTSNPN and CDR2 is SVGIG in the germline V gene (reference sequence). This CDR3 has 13 amino acids. V lost 4 bases, J lost 5 bases, and 14 bases lay in between. CDR3 DNA: TGTGCCTGGAACGGCAGGGGTTCGACTGAAGCTTTCTTT. The encoded protein is CAWNGRGSTEAFF. The whole variable domain, filled in from reference TRBV30 and TRBJ1-1, reads SQTIHQWPATLVQPVGSPLSLECTVEGTSNPNLYWYRQAAGRGLQLLFYSVGIGQISSEVPQNLSASRPQDRQFILSSKKLLLSDSGFYLCAWNGRGSTEAFFGQGTRLTVV.

The chain has TRBV4-1 and TRBJ1-5; D perhaps matches TRBD1 (5 bases). The CDR3 is 15 amino acids. From germline, CDR1 is MGHRA and CDR2 YSYEKL. Between the trimmed V and J ends, which lost 0 bases and 0 bases, there was a span of 6 bases. In DNA form, the CDR3 reads TGCGCCAGCAGCCAAGAGGGGGTTAGCAATCAGCCCCAGCATTTT. It specifies CASSQEGVSNQPQHF.

This rearrangement joins TRBV7-8 to TRBJ1-1, with unresolved D. This CDR3 contains 12 residues. With 5 bases removed from V and 4 bases from J, the gap between germline ends came to 8 bases. Germline CDR1 reads SGHVS; CDR2 reads FQNEAQ. CDR3 DNA: TGTGCCAGCAGCCCCCCCGGCACTGAAGCTTTCTTT. Translation: CASSPPGTEAFF.

The genes are TRBV7-9 and TRBJ2-7; D may be TRBD1 (5 bases). Trimming pared 2 bases from V and 4 bases from J, leaving 6 bases between. The CDR3 loop spans 12 amino acids. Germline V CDR1 and CDR2: SEHNR, FQNEAQ (reference sequence). The CDR3: CASSLPGYEQYF. The CDR3 DNA is TGTGCCAGCAGCTTACCAGGGTACGAGCAGTACTTC.